The source of this T cell receptor beta chain is a study of blood T cell repertoires in COVID-19. From germline, CDR1 is GTSNPN and CDR2 SVGIG (reference sequence). Trimming shortened V by 3 bases and J by 7 bases, and 7 bases separated the two germline ends. This CDR3 comprises 11 residues. Patients of the Seattle cohort, enrolled during active infection, were followed longitudinally. This clone has a handful of counts. Under the authors' procedure: Counts of nucleated cells, estimated from reference gene primer amplification, were obtained. Generated by immunoSEQ multiplex PCR, the TCRdb table keeps only in-frame clones and is missing some. Clone size and the V and J calls come from that table; the DNA yielded D and trimming. The table shows a few hundred thousand clones, with around 87% occurring only once.

Material: peripheral blood. The TCR sequence derives from a woman in her thirties with COVID-19, enrolled during active disease. The rearrangement uses TRBV30 and TRBJ2-1; D is perhaps TRBD1 (5 bases). The CDR3 region has the DNA TGTGCCTGGAGCAGGGTGAATGAGCAGTTCTTC. It encodes CAWSRVNEQFF.